These T cell receptor beta chains were read from a single sample in a study of beta chain features in type 1 diabetes. TCRdb's copy holds only in-frame clones and misses some; the assay was immunoSEQ multiplex PCR. The repertoire includes approximately 730,000 clones, 13% of them detected once, and 0.022% sits in the top ten. Material for sequencing was naive CD4+ T cells from blood. Receptors originate from a man younger than 30 with type 1 diabetes. Each CDR3 is given with its conserved first and last residue. The order of the fields is V gene, J gene, CDR3 protein.

>TRBV10-3|TRBJ1-4
CAISDEPGHGTEKLFF
>TRBV9|TRBJ2-5
CASSVGDRGGYQETQYF
>TRBV4-1|TRBJ2-1
CASSQDTGQYYNEQFF
>TRBV7-9|TRBJ1-2
CASSLAYPRDGYTF
>TRBV5-1|TRBJ2-3
CASSLVQRTDTQYF
>TRBV7-8|TRBJ1-1
CASSGQGMGTEAFF
>TRBV5-4|TRBJ1-2
CASSQSTANYGYTF
>TRBV28|TRBJ1-2
CASSLGDRGPGYGYTF
>TRBV7-2|TRBJ1-6
CASSLDPGYNSPLHF
>TRBV7-8|TRBJ2-5
CASFAGLAREETQYF
>TRBV6-6|TRBJ1-6
CASSPEGQGYSPLHF
>TRBV7-2|TRBJ1-2
CASSFTGGDYGYTF
>TRBV6-5|TRBJ2-5
CASSQLIDPGETQYF
>TRBV28|TRBJ1-2
CASSSDLSGGYTF
>TRBV4-2|TRBJ1-3
CASSSADRGHLSGNTIYF
>TRBV30|TRBJ1-5
CAWSAQGDSYSNQPQHF
>TRBV11-2|TRBJ2-3
CASSTRLAGITDTQYF
>TRBV13|TRBJ2-3
CASSSTETGYWNDTQYF
>TRBV14|TRBJ2-1
CASSQDTLVYNEQFF
>TRBV9|TRBJ1-3
CASSVVGGSGNTIYF
>TRBV21-1|TRBJ1-6
CASSKEKPDNSPLHF
>TRBV2|TRBJ2-7
CASMGARYEQYF